The 24 T cell receptor beta chains listed next were all sequenced from one sample in a study of shared clonotypes between healthy human individuals. The protocol was immunoSEQ multiplex PCR, while the TCRdb copy is restricted to in-frame clones and leaves out a portion. The repertoire has millions of clones, about 92% of them found once; the top ten carry roughly 0.14%. Sequenced material: naive CD4+ T cells sorted from blood. Subset indicated: CD45RA+ positively selected. These receptors originate from a man aged 18 to 29 in good health.

The V and J genes are TRBV25-1 and TRBJ2-2; TRBD2 agrees at 12 bases. Per germline, CDR1 MGHDK and CDR2 SYGVNS. V dropped 3 bases and J dropped 6; count of bases not matched to a gene: 5. The length of the CDR3 is 16 residues. The CDR3 region has the DNA TGTGCCAGCAGTGATCTAGCGGGAGGGAGAGCCGGGGAGCTGTTTTTT. Translating gives CASSDLAGGRAGELFF.

This rearrangement joins TRBV7-2 to TRBJ2-5; the D gene is possibly TRBD1 (7 bases). Trimming pared 5 bases from V and 4 bases from J, leaving 11 bases between. This CDR3 spans 13 amino acids. Germline V lookup: CDR1 SGHTA, CDR2 FQGNSA. The CDR3 loop reads CASSGGTVETQYF. The CDR3 region has the DNA TGTGCCAGCAGCGGAGGGACAGTAGAGACCCAGTACTTC. The full variable domain, rest sourced from reference TRBV7-2 and TRBJ2-5, is GAGVSQSPSNKVTEKGKDVELRCDPISGHTALYWYRQSLGQGLEFLIYFQGNSAPDKSGLPSDRFSAERTGGSVSTLTIQRTQQEDSAVYLCASSGGTVETQYFGPGTRLLVL.

The rearrangement links TRBV30 to TRBJ2-7; 10 bases align to TRBD1. The V and J ends lost 0 bases and 2 bases, in that order; junction bases with no gene match: 4. CDR1 and CDR2 from the germline V gene are GTSNPN and SVGIG (reference sequence). The CDR3 is 15 residues long. CDR3 sequence: CAWSVRGTGAYEQYF. Here the CDR3 DNA reads TGTGCCTGGAGTGTTAGGGGGACAGGGGCCTACGAGCAGTACTTC.

The chain has TRBV4-3 and TRBJ2-1, with D maybe TRBD2 (6 bases). V was trimmed by 0 bases and J by 3 bases, leaving 12 bases between them. The CDR3 covers 16 residues. Germline V gives CDR1 LGHNA, CDR2 YSLEER. Written as DNA, the CDR3 is TGCGCCAGCAGCCAAGAAATCGGGAGAGTCTACAATGAGCAGTTCTTC. Its protein product is CASSQEIGRVYNEQFF.

The V call is TRBV6-5, the J call TRBJ2-1; D perhaps matches TRBD2 (6 bases). There are 14 residues in the CDR3. Germline CDR1 is MNHEY and CDR2 is SVGAGI. V was trimmed by 2 bases and J by 5 bases, leaving 10 bases between them. CDR3 nucleotide sequence: TGTGCCAGCAGTTACGGGGCGGGAAACAATGAGCAGTTCTTC. This gives the protein CASSYGAGNNEQFF.

This sequence joins TRBV5-1 and TRBJ2-3; no reliable D call. V lost 0 bases to trimming and J lost 3 bases, with 8 bases between them. Germline values: CDR1 SGHRS, CDR2 YFSETQ. The CDR3 loop spans 14 amino acids. CDR3 region: CASSLESLTDTQYF. As DNA, the CDR3 is TGCGCCAGCAGCTTGGAGTCCTTAACAGATACGCAGTATTTT.

The J gene is TRBJ2-2, the V gene TRBV19; weak D call: TRBD2 (6 bases). Trimming left V 6 bases short and J 5 bases short, with 10 bases between. There are 13 residues in the CDR3. The germline gives CDR1 LNHDA, CDR2 SQIVND (reference sequence). CDR3 residues: CASSLGGTGELFF. The CDR3, as DNA: TGTGCCAGTAGCCTGGGAGGTACCGGGGAGCTGTTTTTT.

The V gene is TRBV7-9, the J gene TRBJ2-7; D is undetermined. This CDR3 is built from 13 residues. The V gene's germline CDR1 is SEHNR and CDR2 FQNEAQ (reference sequence). The V gene lost 5 bases and the J gene lost 5 bases, with 13 bases spanning the gap. The DNA for the CDR3 is TGTGCCAGCAGCGCGAGGACCCGTCACGAGCAGTACTTC. This sequence encodes CASSARTRHEQYF.

The table lists this clone with a few counts. This CDR3 is also generated by other DNA sequences in the sample. The V gene is TRBV18, the J gene TRBJ1-1; D is possibly TRBD1 (5 bases). CDR3 length: 14 amino acids. The V end lost 0 bases, the J end lost 4 bases, and 9 bases lay between the germline ends. CDR1 and CDR2 from the germline V gene are KGHSH and LQKENI. The CDR3 loop is CASSPPGGSTEAFF. The CDR3, as DNA: TGTGCCAGCTCACCACCGGGGGGGAGCACTGAAGCTTTCTTT.

V usage is TRBV6-5 and J usage is TRBJ2-5; TRBD1 is a possible D gene (6 bases). V was shortened by 6 bases and J by 4 bases, with 15 bases between the two germline ends. CDR3 length: 14 residues. Germline V gene lookup returns CDR1 MNHEY and CDR2 SVGAGI. The CDR3 bases are TGTGCCAGCAGAAACTCAGGGGTCTTAGAGACCCAGTACTTC. The encoded protein is CASRNSGVLETQYF.

This chain links TRBV6-1 with TRBJ1-1; 8 nucleotides align to TRBD1. CDR1 MNHNS and CDR2 SASEGT come from the germline V gene. J was trimmed by 6 bases and V by 3 bases; bases with no gene match: 9. The CDR3 has 15 amino acids. The CDR3 DNA reads TGTGCCAGCAGTGACATCTTAGGACAGGGTGCTGAAGCTTTCTTT. It yields the protein CASSDILGQGAEAFF.

This chain connects TRBV6-1 to TRBJ2-1; TRBD2 aligns across 9 bases. The junction had 6 bases not matched to a gene; V was cut back by 6 bases and J by 3 bases. Germline-derived CDR1 and CDR2 are MNHNS and SASEGT. The CDR3 is 15 residues long. The CDR3 bases are TGTGCCAGCAGAAGTAGCGGGAGTAACTACAATGAGCAGTTCTTC. Residues: CASRSSGSNYNEQFF.

The count of this clone is one. V and J are TRBV11-1 and TRBJ2-7, with 10 bases lining up with TRBD1. The germline V gene encodes CDR1 SGHAT and CDR2 FQDESV (reference sequence). J gave up 1 base and V 5 bases, and 11 bases lay outside the gene matches. The CDR3 spans 17 residues. CDR3 nucleotides: TGTGCCAGCAGCAGCCTAAGCTGGGACAGGGGTTCCTACGAGCAGTACTTC. Amino acids: CASSSLSWDRGSYEQYF.

Only one count was recorded for this clone. The genes are TRBV18 and TRBJ1-3; TRBD1 is a possible D gene (5 bases). The CDR3 is 15 amino acids. V lost 6 bases and J 0 bases, leaving 12 bases between the germline ends. CDR1 and CDR2 from the germline V gene are KGHSH and LQKENI. The CDR3, as DNA: TGTGCCAGCTCCCCGGGACCTTCCTCTGGAAACACCATATATTTT. The encoded protein is CASSPGPSSGNTIYF.

The V call is TRBV5-4, the J call TRBJ2-6; 7 positions match TRBD2. The germline V gene has CDR1 SGHNT and CDR2 YYREEE (reference sequence). The CDR3 totals 16 residues. Trimming removed 2 bases from V and 2 bases from J; junction bases left unmatched: 4. Here the CDR3 DNA reads TGTGCCAGCAGCTTAGTCAGCGGGGCTGGGGCCAACGTCCTGACTTTC. Translated: CASSLVSGAGANVLTF.

V and J are TRBV5-1 and TRBJ2-7; TRBD2 aligns across 9 bases. The trim removed 0 bases at V and 5 bases at J, leaving 6 bases unmatched. The CDR3 length is 15 residues. Germline V gene lookup returns CDR1 SGHRS and CDR2 YFSETQ. This chain's CDR3 is CASSLGSSGVNEQYF. The CDR3 nucleotides are TGCGCCAGCAGCTTGGGGTCTAGCGGGGTGAACGAGCAGTACTTC.

V and J are TRBV19 and TRBJ2-5; 7 bases are a match to TRBD2. Germline CDR1 and CDR2: LNHDA and SQIVND (reference sequence). V trimming: 7 bases; J trimming: 3 bases; junction bases outside the gene matches: 8. CDR3 length: 14 residues. CDR3 sequence: CASNTGTNKETQYF. Here the CDR3 DNA reads TGTGCCAGTAACACCGGGACTAACAAAGAGACCCAGTACTTC.

This clone was recorded once. This chain uses TRBV30 with TRBJ2-1, with D possibly matching TRBD2 (6 bases). Germline CDR1 is GTSNPN and CDR2 is SVGIG (reference sequence). The germline V and J ends were trimmed by 4 bases and 2 bases, with 9 bases remaining between them. CDR3 length: 13 amino acids. The CDR3 sequence: CAWTSDTYNEQFF. The CDR3 nucleotides are TGTGCCTGGACTAGCGATACCTACAATGAGCAGTTCTTC.

In DNA form, the CDR3 reads TGCGCCAGCAGTGATCCCGGGGGCAGCACAGATACGCAGTATTTT. Residues: CASSDPGGSTDTQYF. The chain uses TRBV10-2 and TRBJ2-3; D may be TRBD1 or TRBD2 (6 bases each). CDR3 size: 15 residues. V was cut by 3 bases and J by 0 bases, with 10 bases left in between. Germline V gene lookup returns CDR1 WSHSY and CDR2 SAAADI.

V and J are TRBV2 and TRBJ1-5; D may be TRBD1 (5 bases). Deletions cut 5 bases from V and 5 bases from J, with 16 bases between. CDR3 size: 15 residues. Germline loops: CDR1 SNHLY, CDR2 FYNNEI. In DNA form, the CDR3 reads TGTGCCAGCAGTCCTATGGGGGGAATCGATCAGCCCCAGCATTTT. The encoded protein is CASSPMGGIDQPQHF.

In this sample, this clone turned up once. V is TRBV5-6 and J is TRBJ2-3, with 9 bases aligning to TRBD2. V was clipped by 2 bases and J by 3 bases; unmatched bases: 10. The germline CDR1 and CDR2 sequences are SGHDT and YYEEEE. The CDR3 is 17 residues long. The DNA for the CDR3 is TGTGCCAGCAGCTTACGTACGATTGCGGGAGGGACAGATACGCAGTATTTT. Protein product: CASSLRTIAGGTDTQYF.

This chain joins TRBV19 and TRBJ1-5, with 11 bases aligning to TRBD1. V trimming: 5 bases; J trimming: 3 bases; junction bases outside the gene matches: 6. This CDR3 spans 16 amino acids. Germline V CDR1 and CDR2: LNHDA, SQIVND (reference sequence). This chain's CDR3 is CASSPRDRGFNQPQHF. CDR3 sequence (DNA): TGTGCCAGTAGTCCTCGGGACAGGGGGTTCAATCAGCCCCAGCATTTT.

The rearrangement uses TRBV30 and TRBJ2-7; D may be TRBD1 (6 bases). The CDR3 is 13 residues long. Germline V CDR1 and CDR2: GTSNPN, SVGIG (reference sequence). The V end lost 2 bases, the J end lost 7 bases, and 15 bases lay between the germline ends. CDR3 sequence (DNA): TGTGCCTGGAGTCCGGACAGACTGAGGGAGCAGTACTTC. It translates to CAWSPDRLREQYF. The whole variable domain, filled in from reference TRBV30 and TRBJ2-7, reads SQTIHQWPATLVQPVGSPLSLECTVEGTSNPNLYWYRQAAGRGLQLLFYSVGIGQISSEVPQNLSASRPQDRQFILSSKKLLLSDSGFYLCAWSPDRLREQYFGPGTRLTVT.

This chain connects TRBV6-6 to TRBJ1-2; D not resolved. Germline V gives CDR1 MNHNY, CDR2 SVGAGI (reference sequence). The CDR3 is made up of 14 amino acids. V was shortened by 6 bases and J by 4 bases, with 15 bases between the two germline ends. For the CDR3, the DNA is TGTGCCAGCAGCCTCCCCGGAGAGATCTATGGCTACACCTTC. Translating gives CASSLPGEIYGYTF.